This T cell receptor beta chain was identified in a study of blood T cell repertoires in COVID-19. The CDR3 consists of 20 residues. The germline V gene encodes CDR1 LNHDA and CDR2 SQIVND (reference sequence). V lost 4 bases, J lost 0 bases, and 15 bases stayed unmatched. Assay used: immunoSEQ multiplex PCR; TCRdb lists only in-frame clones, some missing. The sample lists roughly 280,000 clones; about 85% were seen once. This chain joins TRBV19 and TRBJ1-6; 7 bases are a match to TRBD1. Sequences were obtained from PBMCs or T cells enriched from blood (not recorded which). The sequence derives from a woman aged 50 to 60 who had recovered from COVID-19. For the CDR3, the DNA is TGTGCCAGTAGTACCGGATCCAACAGGGGAAGCGTCTCCTATAATTCACCCCTCCACTTT. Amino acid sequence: CASSTGSNRGSVSYNSPLHF.